This T cell receptor beta chain appears in the sequencing data of a study of Ad26.COV2.S vaccination and SARS-CoV-2 variants. Noted treatment: roughly 20 received Ad26.COV2.S at low or high dose, single or two shots; several received placebo; per-sample allocation not given. Samples were taken on day 63 after the first vaccine or placebo injection. An 18-55-year-old adult in Boston served as donor. The CDR3 length is 12 residues. Trimming stripped 6 bases from V and 2 bases from J, with 8 bases between. Germline lookup yields CDR1 MDHEN and CDR2 SYDVKM. About this clone itself: Different DNA sequences within this sample yield the same CDR3.

Using immunoSEQ multiplex PCR, the repertoire was profiled, and TCRdb retains in-frame clones only, with some absent. The sample records 200,000 to 300,000 clones, roughly 90% being singletons. The TCR sequence derives from a person aged 18-60 years who received the Ad26.COV2.S COVID-19 vaccine or a placebo. The J gene is TRBJ2-7, the V gene TRBV28, with unresolved D. The sample consisted of peripheral blood, taken in a trial of Ad26.COV2.S vaccine versus placebo. CDR3 nucleotide sequence: TGTGCCAGCAGCCCAGCCCCCTACGAGCAGTACTTC. The encoded protein is CASSPAPYEQYF.